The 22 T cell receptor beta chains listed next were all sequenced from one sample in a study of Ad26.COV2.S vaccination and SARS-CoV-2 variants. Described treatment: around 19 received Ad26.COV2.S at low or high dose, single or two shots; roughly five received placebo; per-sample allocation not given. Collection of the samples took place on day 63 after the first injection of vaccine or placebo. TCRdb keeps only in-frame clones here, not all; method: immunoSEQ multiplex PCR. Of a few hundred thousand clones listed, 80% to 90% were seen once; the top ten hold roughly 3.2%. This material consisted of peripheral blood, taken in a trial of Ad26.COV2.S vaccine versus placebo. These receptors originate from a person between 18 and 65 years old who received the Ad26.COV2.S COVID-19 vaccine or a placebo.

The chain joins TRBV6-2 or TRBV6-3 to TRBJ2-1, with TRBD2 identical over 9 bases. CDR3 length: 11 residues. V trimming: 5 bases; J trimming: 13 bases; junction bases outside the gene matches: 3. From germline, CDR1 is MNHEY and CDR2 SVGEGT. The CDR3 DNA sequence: TGTGCCAGCAGTCCCGGGACTAGCCAGTTCTTC. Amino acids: CASSPGTSQFF.

The CDR3 bases are TGCGCCAGCAGCCTTGGGGACCATCCTTATGGGGCAGATACGCAGTATTTT. Protein: CASSLGDHPYGADTQYF. The chain has TRBV5-1 and TRBJ2-3; tentatively, D is TRBD1 or TRBD2 (5 bases each). The CDR3 sequence is 17 residues long. The ends were cut back, 4 bases at V and 4 bases at J, with 22 bases in the middle. Germline-derived CDR1 and CDR2 are SGHRS and YFSETQ.

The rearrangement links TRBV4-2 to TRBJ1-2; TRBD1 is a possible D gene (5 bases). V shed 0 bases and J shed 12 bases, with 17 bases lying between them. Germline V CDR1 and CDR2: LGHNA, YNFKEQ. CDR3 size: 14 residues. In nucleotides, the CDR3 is TGTGCCAGCAGCCAAGATGGAACGGGGGAGCAGGACACCTTC. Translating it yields CASSQDGTGEQDTF.

In DNA, the CDR3 is TGTGCCAGCGGATGGACAGGGAACTCCTACGAGCAGTACTTC. It is translated as CASGWTGNSYEQYF. The rearrangement joins TRBV21-1 to TRBJ2-7; the DNA was not compared with TRBD1, the D call given in the table. TRBV21-1 is a pseudogene. This CDR3 spans 14 amino acids.

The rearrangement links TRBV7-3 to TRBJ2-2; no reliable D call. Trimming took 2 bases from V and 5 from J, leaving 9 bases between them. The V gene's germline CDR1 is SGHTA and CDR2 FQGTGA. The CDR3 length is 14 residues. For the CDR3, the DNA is TGTGCCAGCAGCTTAGGCTCTCTTACCGGGGAGCTGTTTTTT. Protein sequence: CASSLGSLTGELFF.

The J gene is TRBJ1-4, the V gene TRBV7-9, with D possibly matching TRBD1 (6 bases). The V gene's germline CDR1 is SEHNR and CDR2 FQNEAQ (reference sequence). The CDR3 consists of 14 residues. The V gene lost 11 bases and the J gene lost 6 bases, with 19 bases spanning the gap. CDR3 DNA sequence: TGTGCCGGCGGGTTTGGACAGATGGATGAAAAACTGTTTTTT. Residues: CAGGFGQMDEKLFF.

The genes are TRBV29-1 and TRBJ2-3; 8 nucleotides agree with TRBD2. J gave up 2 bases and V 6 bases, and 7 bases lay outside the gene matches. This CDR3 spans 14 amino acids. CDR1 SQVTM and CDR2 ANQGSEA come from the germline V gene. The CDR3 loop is CSVAGTRNTDTQYF. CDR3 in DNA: TGCAGCGTGGCCGGGACTAGGAACACAGATACGCAGTATTTT.

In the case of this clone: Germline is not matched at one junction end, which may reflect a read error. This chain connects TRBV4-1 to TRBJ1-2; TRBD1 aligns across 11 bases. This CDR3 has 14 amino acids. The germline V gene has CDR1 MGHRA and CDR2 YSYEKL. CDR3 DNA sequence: TGCGCCAGCAGCCAACAAGGGACAGGGGGACCCCAGGCCTTC. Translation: CASSQQGTGGPQAF.

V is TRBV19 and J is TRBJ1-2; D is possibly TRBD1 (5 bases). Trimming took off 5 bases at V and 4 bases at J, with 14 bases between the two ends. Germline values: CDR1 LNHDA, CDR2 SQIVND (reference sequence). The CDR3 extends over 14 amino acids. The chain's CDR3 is CASSLPGSSYGYTF. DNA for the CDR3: TGTGCCAGTAGTCTTCCAGGGTCAAGCTATGGCTACACCTTC.

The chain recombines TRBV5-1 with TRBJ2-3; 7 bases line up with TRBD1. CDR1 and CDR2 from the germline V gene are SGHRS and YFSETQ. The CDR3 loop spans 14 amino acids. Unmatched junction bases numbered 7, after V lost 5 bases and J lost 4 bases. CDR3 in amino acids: CASRSDRSADTQYF. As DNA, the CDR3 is TGCGCCAGCAGATCGGACAGGTCGGCAGATACGCAGTATTTT.

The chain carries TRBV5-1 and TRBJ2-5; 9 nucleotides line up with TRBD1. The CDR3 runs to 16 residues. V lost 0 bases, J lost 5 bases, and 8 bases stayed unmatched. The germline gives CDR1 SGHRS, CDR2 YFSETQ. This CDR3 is CASSLEDRGSGETQYF. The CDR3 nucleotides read TGCGCCAGCAGCTTGGAGGACAGGGGATCGGGGGAGACCCAGTACTTC. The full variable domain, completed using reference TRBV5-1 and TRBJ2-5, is KAGVTQTPRYLIKTRGQQVTLSCSPISGHRSVSWYQQTPGQGLQFLFEYFSETQRNKGNFPGRFSGRQFSNSRSEMNVSTLELGDSALYLCASSLEDRGSGETQYFGPGTRLLVL.

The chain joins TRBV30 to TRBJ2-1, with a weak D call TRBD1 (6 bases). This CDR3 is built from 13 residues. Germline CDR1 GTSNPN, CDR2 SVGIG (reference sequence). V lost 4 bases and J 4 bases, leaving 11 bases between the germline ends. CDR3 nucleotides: TGTGCCTGGAAAGGGACAAGATACAATGAGCAGTTCTTC. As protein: CAWKGTRYNEQFF.

The DNA of the CDR3 is TGTGCTAGTGGTCCTCCAGGGGTCTACGAGCAGTACTTC. It yields the protein CASGPPGVYEQYF. This rearrangement joins TRBV12-5 to TRBJ2-7, with D possibly matching TRBD1 (6 bases). The CDR3 sequence is 13 residues long. The V gene's germline CDR1 is LGHNT and CDR2 FRNRAP. V was clipped by 5 bases and J by 3 bases, with 11 bases between them. The variable domain in full, completed from reference TRBV12-5 and TRBJ2-7, reads DARVTQTPRHKVTEMGQEVTMRCQPILGHNTVFWYRQTMMQGLELLAYFRNRAPLDDSGMPKDRFSAEMPDATLATLKIQPSEPRDSAVYFCASGPPGVYEQYFGPGTRLTVT.

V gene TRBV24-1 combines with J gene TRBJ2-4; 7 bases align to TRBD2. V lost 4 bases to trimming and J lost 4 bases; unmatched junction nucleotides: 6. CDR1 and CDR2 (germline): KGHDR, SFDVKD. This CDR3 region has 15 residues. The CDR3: CATSDSREGKNIQYF. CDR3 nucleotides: TGTGCCACCAGTGACTCGAGGGAGGGGAAAAACATTCAGTACTTC.

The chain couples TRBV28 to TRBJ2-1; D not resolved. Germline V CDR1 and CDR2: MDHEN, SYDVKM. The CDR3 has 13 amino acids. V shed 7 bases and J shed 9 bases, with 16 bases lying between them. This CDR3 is CASTTPGQIEQFF. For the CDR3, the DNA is TGTGCCAGCACCACCCCGGGCCAGATTGAGCAGTTCTTC.

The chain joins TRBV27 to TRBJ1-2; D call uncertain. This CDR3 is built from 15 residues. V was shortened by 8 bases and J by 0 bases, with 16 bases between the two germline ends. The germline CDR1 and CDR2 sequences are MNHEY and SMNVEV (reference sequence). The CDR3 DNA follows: TGTGCCAGCCGATTGACCCTGCGGACTAACTATGGCTACACCTTC. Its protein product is CASRLTLRTNYGYTF.

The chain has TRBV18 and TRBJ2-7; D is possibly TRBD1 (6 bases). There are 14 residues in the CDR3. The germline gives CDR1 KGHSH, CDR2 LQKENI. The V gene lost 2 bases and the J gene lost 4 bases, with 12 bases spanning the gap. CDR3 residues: CASSPSYREYEQYF. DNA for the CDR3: TGTGCCAGCTCACCATCGTACAGGGAGTACGAGCAGTACTTC.

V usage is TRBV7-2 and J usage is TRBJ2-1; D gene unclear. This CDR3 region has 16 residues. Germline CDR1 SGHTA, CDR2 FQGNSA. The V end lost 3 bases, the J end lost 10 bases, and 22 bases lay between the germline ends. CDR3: CASSFEGNRPLGEQFF. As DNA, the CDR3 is TGTGCCAGCAGCTTCGAAGGTAATAGGCCCCTGGGGGAGCAGTTCTTC.

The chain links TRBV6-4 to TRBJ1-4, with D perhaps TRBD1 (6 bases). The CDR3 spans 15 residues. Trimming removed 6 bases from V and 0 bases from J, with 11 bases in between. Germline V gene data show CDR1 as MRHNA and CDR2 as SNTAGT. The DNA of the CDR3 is TGTGCCAGCAGCGATCGGACAGCAACTAATGAAAAACTGTTTTTT. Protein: CASSDRTATNEKLFF.

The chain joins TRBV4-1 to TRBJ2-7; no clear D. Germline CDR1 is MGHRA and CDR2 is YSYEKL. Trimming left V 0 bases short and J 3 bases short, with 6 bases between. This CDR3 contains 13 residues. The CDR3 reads CASSQETRYEQYF. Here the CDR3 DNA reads TGCGCCAGCAGCCAAGAGACCCGCTACGAGCAGTACTTC.

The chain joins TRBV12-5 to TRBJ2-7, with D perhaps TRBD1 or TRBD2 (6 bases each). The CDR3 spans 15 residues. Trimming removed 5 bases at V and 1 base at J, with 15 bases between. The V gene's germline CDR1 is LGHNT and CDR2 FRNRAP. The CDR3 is CASGLGGGRSYEQYF. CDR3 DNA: TGTGCTAGTGGTCTAGGAGGGGGGAGATCCTACGAGCAGTACTTC.

The CDR3 nucleotides are TGCGCCAGCAGCTTAACCACGACCCTTCCGAATTCACCCCTCCACTTT. It specifies CASSLTTTLPNSPLHF. The rearrangement uses TRBV5-1 and TRBJ1-6; the D is unclear. Germline CDR1 SGHRS, CDR2 YFSETQ. There are 16 residues in the CDR3. Trimming took off 2 bases at V and 7 bases at J, with 16 bases between the two ends.